Listed below are T cell receptor beta chains from one sample, sequenced in a study of blood T cell repertoires in COVID-19. Assay: immunoSEQ multiplex PCR; the TCRdb copy retains only in-frame clones and omits some. The sample lists roughly 200,000 clones; 81% were seen once. The sample was PBMCs or T cells enriched from blood (not recorded which). These receptors were obtained from a man aged 35 to 55 who had recovered from COVID-19. Both conserved end residues are part of each CDR3. Each record gives: D gene, V gene, J gene, CDR3 length, clone size, CDR3 protein, CDR3 DNA. The D gene is left open where the match is weak. The listing skips clone size in some rows; elsewhere it reads once, few, many or a size class.

d_gene: -; v_gene: TRBV24-1; j_gene: TRBJ2-3; len: 14; abundance: -; CDR3aa: CATSDFSSGDTQYF; CDR3nt: TGTGCCACCAGTGATTTCAGTTCTGGAGATACGCAGTATTTT
d_gene: -; v_gene: TRBV18; j_gene: TRBJ2-5; len: 13; abundance: -; CDR3aa: CASSRERQETQYF; CDR3nt: TGTGCCAGCTCGCGCGAGCGCCAAGAGACCCAGTACTTC
d_gene: TRBD2; v_gene: TRBV28; j_gene: TRBJ2-7; len: 17; abundance: -; CDR3aa: CASSLRASGRANYEQYF; CDR3nt: TGTGCCAGCAGTTTAAGGGCTAGCGGGAGAGCAAACTACGAGCAGTACTTC
d_gene: -; v_gene: TRBV6-1; j_gene: TRBJ1-5; len: 15; abundance: -; CDR3aa: CASSEASGPVRPQHF; CDR3nt: TGTGCCAGCAGTGAAGCGTCAGGCCCAGTTAGGCCCCAGCATTTT
d_gene: -; v_gene: TRBV18; j_gene: TRBJ1-1; len: 14; abundance: -; CDR3aa: CASSPLDSVTEAFF; CDR3nt: TGTGCCAGCTCACCCCTGGACAGCGTCACTGAAGCTTTCTTT
d_gene: -; v_gene: TRBV28; j_gene: TRBJ2-5; len: 14; abundance: -; CDR3aa: CASRIGGARETQYF; CDR3nt: TGTGCCAGCAGAATTGGGGGGGCGCGGGAGACCCAGTACTTC
d_gene: TRBD1; v_gene: TRBV11-2; j_gene: TRBJ1-1; len: 18; abundance: -; CDR3aa: CASSSPIYYRGGNTEAFF; CDR3nt: TGTGCCAGCAGCTCGCCTATTTATTACAGGGGTGGGAACACTGAAGCTTTCTTT
d_gene: -; v_gene: TRBV9; j_gene: TRBJ2-7; len: 14; abundance: -; CDR3aa: CASSSNLDSYEQYF; CDR3nt: TGTGCCAGCAGCAGTAACCTAGACTCCTACGAGCAGTACTTC
d_gene: -; v_gene: TRBV6-6; j_gene: TRBJ2-2; len: 14; abundance: -; CDR3aa: CASTRGENTGELFF; CDR3nt: TGTGCCAGCACCAGGGGCGAGAACACCGGGGAGCTGTTTTTT
d_gene: TRBD1; v_gene: TRBV13; j_gene: TRBJ2-7; len: 14; abundance: -; CDR3aa: CASSHGQGSYEQYF; CDR3nt: TGTGCCAGCAGCCATGGACAGGGGTCCTACGAGCAGTACTTC
d_gene: TRBD1; v_gene: TRBV18; j_gene: TRBJ1-6; len: 15; abundance: -; CDR3aa: CASSLLRQGDSPLHF; CDR3nt: TGTGCCAGCTCACTTCTCCGACAGGGCGATTCACCCCTCCACTTT
d_gene: -; v_gene: TRBV9; j_gene: TRBJ2-1; len: 16; abundance: -; CDR3aa: CASSVLSGSSYNEQFF; CDR3nt: TGTGCCAGCAGCGTACTATCGGGTTCCTCCTACAATGAGCAGTTCTTC
d_gene: TRBD2; v_gene: TRBV19; j_gene: TRBJ2-2; len: 17; abundance: once; CDR3aa: CASSIQFGRADTGELFF; CDR3nt: TGTGCCAGTAGTATACAGTTCGGGAGGGCCGACACCGGGGAGCTGTTTTTT
d_gene: -; v_gene: TRBV12-5; j_gene: TRBJ2-1; len: 14; abundance: once; CDR3aa: CASGVGTSYNEQFF; CDR3nt: TGTGCTAGTGGTGTGGGGACTTCCTACAATGAGCAGTTCTTC
d_gene: -; v_gene: TRBV18; j_gene: TRBJ2-7; len: 13; abundance: many; CDR3aa: CASSSWGEYEQYF; CDR3nt: TGTGCCAGCTCATCCTGGGGGGAGTACGAGCAGTACTTC
d_gene: -; v_gene: TRBV7-9; j_gene: TRBJ1-5; len: 15; abundance: -; CDR3aa: CASSLGTVSNQPQHF; CDR3nt: TGTGCCAGCAGCTTAGGGACAGTTAGCAATCAGCCCCAGCATTTT
d_gene: -; v_gene: TRBV5-3; j_gene: TRBJ1-5; len: 14; abundance: -; CDR3aa: CARSIAGNNQPQHF; CDR3nt: TGTGCCAGAAGCATTGCCGGGAACAATCAGCCCCAGCATTTT
d_gene: TRBD1; v_gene: TRBV6-6; j_gene: TRBJ1-2; len: 14; abundance: -; CDR3aa: CASSNRGRIYGYTF; CDR3nt: TGTGCCAGCAGTAACAGGGGGCGCATCTATGGCTACACCTTC
d_gene: TRBD1; v_gene: TRBV18; j_gene: TRBJ2-1; len: 15; abundance: once; CDR3aa: CASSRQGFSYNEQFF; CDR3nt: TGTGCCAGCTCAAGACAGGGATTTTCCTACAATGAGCAGTTCTTC
d_gene: TRBD1; v_gene: TRBV27; j_gene: TRBJ2-1; len: 15; abundance: -; CDR3aa: CASSREGAGYNEQFF; CDR3nt: TGTGCCAGCAGTCGAGAGGGGGCGGGTTACAATGAGCAGTTCTTC
d_gene: -; v_gene: TRBV18; j_gene: TRBJ1-2; len: 14; abundance: -; CDR3aa: CASSPQGGFYGYTF; CDR3nt: TGTGCCAGCTCACCACAAGGAGGGTTCTATGGCTACACCTTC
d_gene: TRBD2; v_gene: TRBV9; j_gene: TRBJ2-3; len: 18; abundance: -; CDR3aa: CASSVGIAGLASTDTQYF; CDR3nt: TGTGCCAGCAGCGTCGGAATAGCGGGCCTCGCTAGCACAGATACGCAGTATTTT
d_gene: TRBD1; v_gene: TRBV7-2; j_gene: TRBJ2-1; len: 17; abundance: -; CDR3aa: CASSLGQGVSRFDEQFF; CDR3nt: TGTGCCAGCAGCTTAGGCCAGGGGGTGTCTAGATTTGATGAGCAGTTCTTC
d_gene: -; v_gene: TRBV30; j_gene: TRBJ1-6; len: 13; abundance: -; CDR3aa: CAWSVQGPSPLHF; CDR3nt: TGTGCCTGGAGTGTCCAGGGGCCTTCACCCCTCCACTTT
d_gene: TRBD2; v_gene: TRBV2; j_gene: TRBJ2-7; len: 15; abundance: -; CDR3aa: CASSLSGTSVHEQYF; CDR3nt: TGTGCCAGCAGCTTAAGCGGGACTAGCGTACACGAGCAGTACTTC
d_gene: TRBD1; v_gene: TRBV7-9; j_gene: TRBJ1-1; len: 12; abundance: -; CDR3aa: CASTYRGTEAFF; CDR3nt: TGTGCCAGCACCTACAGGGGAACTGAAGCTTTCTTT
d_gene: TRBD1; v_gene: TRBV7-6; j_gene: TRBJ1-1; len: 17; abundance: -; CDR3aa: CASSWVGQGQRNTEAFF; CDR3nt: TGTGCCAGCAGCTGGGTCGGACAGGGTCAGCGGAACACTGAAGCTTTCTTT